Listed below are T cell receptor beta chains from one sample, sequenced in a study of T-cell reconstitution after alpha-beta-depleted transplantation in children. TCRdb itself ran the PCR reads through MiXCR, one entry per CDR3 protein. The table lists 700,000 to 950,000 distinct CDR3 sequences, approximately 15% of them singletons. The source material was PBMCs, mostly from graft donor cells, sampled 360 days after TCRalphabeta/CD19-depleted stem cell transplant. All receptors derive from a male patient aged 5 to 17 who had a stem cell transplant for acute lymphoblastic leukemia, so the T cells may come from the graft donor. Both conserved end residues are part of each CDR3. The order of the fields is J gene, D gene, clone size, V gene, CDR3 protein, CDR3 DNA. D genes are given only for firm matches. The listing skips clone size in some rows; elsewhere it reads once, few, many or a size class.

TRBJ2-7 NA many TRBV10-3 CAISEGGSYEQYF TGTGCCATCAGTGAGGGAGGGTCCTACGAGCAGTACTTC
TRBJ2-7 TRBD2 many TRBV7-6 CASSLLLAGDYEQYF TGTGCCAGCAGCTTACTACTAGCGGGTGACTACGAGCAGTACTTC
TRBJ1-2 NA NA TRBV5-6 CASSRTPGGAYGYTF TGTGCCAGCAGCCGTACGCCCGGGGGGGCCTATGGCTACACCTTC
TRBJ2-1 TRBD2 few TRBV29-1 CSGAGTSVYNEQFF TGCAGCGGGGCCGGGACTAGCGTTTACAATGAGCAGTTCTTC
TRBJ1-1 NA NA TRBV5-6 CASSLKPREGEAFF TGTGCCAGCAGCTTAAAACCCCGGGAGGGGGAAGCTTTCTTT
TRBJ2-2 NA many TRBV9 CASSAVTVGGELFF TGTGCCAGCAGCGCGGTGACAGTGGGCGGGGAGCTGTTTTTT
TRBJ2-1 NA NA TRBV3-1 CASSQVFLGRNEQFF TGTGCCAGCAGCCAAGTATTTCTAGGACGAAATGAGCAGTTCTTC
TRBJ2-1 TRBD1 NA TRBV7-6 CASSKGQGNIEQFF TGTGCCAGCAGCAAGGGACAGGGGAACATTGAGCAGTTCTTC
TRBJ2-1 TRBD1 many TRBV19 CASSIIGMTGGGNEQFF TGTGCCAGTAGTATTATAGGAATGACAGGGGGTGGGAATGAGCAGTTCTTC
TRBJ2-7 TRBD1 few TRBV4-1 CASSQVRTGSYEQYF TGCGCCAGCAGCCAAGTTAGGACAGGGAGCTACGAGCAGTACTTC
TRBJ2-5 NA few TRBV3-1 CASSLDWLSLKARPQYF TGTGCCAGCAGTCTCGACTGGCTTAGCCTCAAGGCCCGACCCCAGTACTTC
TRBJ2-5 TRBD2 many TRBV5-1 CASSLVGLDQETQYF TGCGCCAGCAGCTTGGTAGGACTAGACCAAGAGACCCAGTACTTC
TRBJ2-3 NA NA TRBV9 CASSVTPNTDTQYF TGTGCCAGCAGCGTAACCCCAAACACAGATACGCAGTATTTT
TRBJ2-3 NA NA TRBV2 CASSEGNPPTDTQYF TGTGCCAGCAGTGAAGGCAATCCTCCCACAGATACGCAGTATTTT
TRBJ2-1 NA few TRBV5-1 CASSLGASHGGEQFF TGCGCCAGCAGCTTGGGAGCCTCTCATGGGGGTGAGCAGTTCTTC
TRBJ2-1 TRBD1 many TRBV5-1 CASSVGQGALNEQFF TGCGCCAGCAGCGTGGGACAGGGGGCGCTTAATGAGCAGTTCTTC
TRBJ2-1 TRBD1 NA TRBV4-1 CASSLRDRSPSALYNEQFF TGCGCCAGCAGCCTGAGGGACAGGTCCCCAAGTGCTCTGTACAATGAGCAGTTCTTC
TRBJ2-1 NA few TRBV5-4 CASSLLIGQVYNEQFF TGTGCCAGCAGCTTGCTGATTGGGCAGGTGTACAATGAGCAGTTCTTC
TRBJ1-1 NA NA TRBV29-1 CSVGALNMNTEAFF TGCAGCGTTGGCGCGCTTAATATGAACACTGAAGCTTTCTTT
TRBJ2-1 NA few TRBV29-1 CSVERGLFYNEQFF TGCAGCGTTGAAAGGGGTCTTTTTTACAATGAGCAGTTCTTC
TRBJ2-7 NA NA TRBV25-1 CASLPALF TGTGCCAGCCTCCCGGCCCTCTTC
TRBJ2-3 TRBD2 few TRBV6-1 CASRRTSVATDTQYF TGTGCCAGCAGACGGACTAGCGTGGCGACAGATACGCAGTATTTT
TRBJ2-7 NA few TRBV6-5 CASRPQGGEQYF TGTGCCAGCAGACCTCAGGGGGGAGAGCAGTACTTC
TRBJ2-7 NA NA TRBV6-2/TRBV6-3 CAGSRQNSYEQYF TGTGCCGGAAGTCGACAGAACTCCTACGAGCAGTACTTC
TRBJ2-5 NA NA TRBV29-1 CSVVGWGRKQETQYF TGCAGCGTTGTTGGTTGGGGGCGGAAACAAGAGACCCAGTACTTC
TRBJ2-1 NA few TRBV27 CASSWTTHTGEQFF TGTGCCAGCAGCTGGACTACCCACACGGGGGAGCAGTTCTTC
TRBJ2-7 NA few TRBV5-1 CASSLVEASYEQYF TGCGCCAGCAGCTTGGTAGAAGCGAGCTACGAGCAGTACTTC
TRBJ2-1 NA NA TRBV24-1 CATSDIGYNEQFF TGTGCCACCAGTGATATTGGCTACAATGAGCAGTTCTTC
TRBJ2-1 TRBD2 few TRBV10-3 CAISGRRASGRDNEQFF TGTGCCATCAGTGGCCGGAGGGCTAGCGGGAGAGACAATGAGCAGTTCTTC
TRBJ2-7 NA few TRBV12-3/TRBV12-4 CASRGGLRTSYEQYF TGTGCCAGCAGAGGTGGGCTAAGAACGTCCTACGAGCAGTACTTC
TRBJ2-5 TRBD2 many TRBV29-1 CSVSAGGGETQYF TGCAGCGTATCAGCGGGAGGGGGAGAGACCCAGTACTTC
TRBJ2-3 TRBD1 few TRBV2 CASSLHRGQYF TGTGCCAGCAGCCTCCACAGGGGGCAGTATTTT
TRBJ1-1 NA few TRBV7-3 CASSSRAGHTEAFF TGTGCCAGCAGCTCCCGAGCGGGACACACTGAAGCTTTCTTT
TRBJ2-3 NA NA TRBV7-6 CASSLGRRSSTDTQYF TGTGCCAGCAGCTTAGGACGGCGCTCTAGCACAGATACGCAGTATTTT
TRBJ2-7 NA few TRBV10-3 CAMSLGSSYEQYF TGTGCCATGTCGTTGGGCAGCTCCTACGAGCAGTACTTC
TRBJ2-3 TRBD2 NA TRBV12-5 CASGLGGGRRTDTQYF TGTGCTAGTGGTTTGGGCGGGGGGCGCCGCACAGATACGCAGTATTTT
TRBJ2-2 TRBD2 NA TRBV4-1 CASSREGLPNTGELFF TGCGCCAGCAGCCGTGAGGGACTACCGAACACCGGGGAGCTGTTTTTT
TRBJ2-7 TRBD2 NA TRBV15 CATSRAGTSPYEQYF TGTGCCACCAGCAGAGCCGGGACTAGCCCCTACGAGCAGTACTTC
TRBJ2-5 TRBD2 NA TRBV9 CASSVAASGSLEEETQYF TGTGCCAGCAGCGTAGCGGCTAGCGGGAGCCTTGAGGAGGAGACCCAGTACTTC
TRBJ2-6 NA NA TRBV4-2 CASSRRGGPTTGANVLTF TGTGCCAGCAGCCGCCGGGGCGGTCCTACCACGGGGGCCAACGTCCTGACTTTC
TRBJ2-7 NA many TRBV12-3/TRBV12-4 CASSFGGNYEQYF TGTGCCAGCAGCTTTGGGGGGAACTACGAGCAGTACTTC